The 21 T cell receptor beta chains below were found in one sample sequenced in a study of graft-versus-host responses after intestinal transplantation. Assay used: immunoSEQ multiplex PCR; TCRdb lists only in-frame clones, some missing. This sample has about 120,000 clones; 85% to 95% occur once, and the top ten carry about 3.3%. Their target antigens are unknown. This specimen was unstimulated CD8+ T cells sorted from spleen or lymph node cells, taken before intestinal transplant. These receptor sequences come from a human donor who received an intestinal transplant.

The chain recombines TRBV29-1 with TRBJ2-5; the D gene is possibly TRBD2 (6 bases). This CDR3 has 14 amino acids. The germline CDR1 and CDR2 sequences are SQVTM and ANQGSEA. V lost 2 bases to trimming and J lost 7 bases, with 17 bases between them. CDR3 bases: TGCAGCGTTGAAATGGGACTTCTTCGGTTGACCCAGTACTTC. Amino acids: CSVEMGLLRLTQYF.

The chain is built from TRBV9 and TRBJ2-2; unclear D gene. Looked up from germline, CDR1 is SGDLS and CDR2 is YYNGEE. The CDR3 is 15 residues long. Deletions cut 4 bases from V and 4 bases from J, with 14 bases between. CDR3 in amino acids: CASSHDGRITGELFF. In DNA, the CDR3 is TGTGCCAGCAGCCACGATGGACGGATCACCGGGGAGCTGTTTTTT.

The J gene is TRBJ2-7, the V gene TRBV5-6; D is perhaps TRBD1 (7 bases). CDR3 length: 17 residues. In germline, CDR1 is SGHDT, CDR2 YYEEEE. The V end was cut by 4 bases, the J end by 1 base, with 21 bases between. CDR3 sequence: CASSPPGDRPSSYEQYF. The CDR3 nucleotides are TGTGCCAGCAGCCCCCCGGGGGACAGACCTTCTTCCTACGAGCAGTACTTC.

The chain carries TRBV7-9 and TRBJ2-5; TRBD2 agrees at 11 bases. With 5 bases clipped from V and 5 bases from J, the junction kept 10 bases outside the gene matches. The CDR3 is 16 residues long. The germline gives CDR1 SEHNR, CDR2 FQNEAQ (reference sequence). The CDR3 here is CASSPTSGRYGETQYF. CDR3 sequence (DNA): TGTGCCAGCAGCCCTACTAGCGGGAGATATGGGGAGACCCAGTACTTC. The full variable domain, in which reference TRBV7-9 and TRBJ2-5 provide the parts outside the CDR3, is DTGVSQNPRHKITKRGQNVTFRCDPISEHNRLYWYRQTLGQGPEFLTYFQNEAQLEKSRLLSDRFSAERPKGSFSTLEIQRTEQGDSAMYLCASSPTSGRYGETQYFGPGTRLLVL.

This clone has just one count. V usage is TRBV7-3 and J usage is TRBJ1-2; TRBD1 matches 7 bases. The CDR3 is 14 residues long. Losses at the gene ends were 3 bases for V and 8 bases for J; bases not matched to a gene: 9. Germline lookup yields CDR1 SGHTA and CDR2 FQGTGA. The chain's CDR3 is CASSFHRGVWGYTF. The CDR3 DNA reads TGTGCCAGCAGCTTTCACAGGGGAGTTTGGGGCTACACCTTC.

The chain joins TRBV6-5 to TRBJ2-3; D is unclear. Germline V gene data show CDR1 as MNHEY and CDR2 as SVGAGI. V lost 5 bases to trimming and J lost 4 bases, with 10 bases between them. The CDR3 is 13 amino acids. DNA for the CDR3: TGTGCCAGCAGTCCCTATCGCGCAGATACGCAGTATTTT. It yields the protein CASSPYRADTQYF.

This clone was detected once. The V call is TRBV7-9, the J call TRBJ2-3; D is perhaps TRBD2 (6 bases). The CDR3 extends over 14 amino acids. Germline V gives CDR1 SEHNR, CDR2 FQNEAQ (reference sequence). Trimming shortened V by 3 bases and J by 6 bases, and 13 bases separated the two germline ends. The CDR3 here is CASSFLLATDTQYF. In DNA, the CDR3 is TGTGCCAGCAGCTTTTTACTAGCAACCGATACGCAGTATTTT.

A single count supports this clone. This rearrangement joins TRBV4-1 to TRBJ2-1; no clear D gene. The V end lost 4 bases, the J end lost 1 base, and 11 bases lay between the germline ends. The CDR3 is 15 amino acids. Germline-derived CDR1 and CDR2 are MGHRA and YSYEKL. The CDR3 nucleotides read TGCGCCAGCAGCCCTCCTAGGGAATCCTACAATGAGCAGTTCTTC. Its translation: CASSPPRESYNEQFF.

The V and J genes are TRBV29-1 and TRBJ2-1; TRBD2 aligns across 12 bases. CDR1 SQVTM and CDR2 ANQGSEA come from the germline V gene. This CDR3 is 15 amino acids long. The V gene end was trimmed by 3 bases and the J gene end by 4 bases; junction bases not matched to a gene: 4. The CDR3 DNA follows: TGCAGCGTTGATGGTACTAGCGGGGGGTACAATGAGCAGTTCTTC. Protein sequence: CSVDGTSGGYNEQFF.

The V and J genes are TRBV29-1 and TRBJ2-1; TRBD2 matches 7 bases. Germline V gene data show CDR1 as SQVTM and CDR2 as ANQGSEA. V shed 4 bases, J shed 7 bases, and the junction held 7 bases outside the gene matches. The CDR3 length is 13 residues. CDR3: CSVGIWTRNEQFF. The CDR3 nucleotides read TGCAGCGTTGGAATCTGGACTAGGAATGAGCAGTTCTTC.

V usage is TRBV9 and J usage is TRBJ2-1; 15 bases are a match to TRBD2. CDR3 length equals 16 residues. Germline V gene sequence: CDR1 SGDLS, CDR2 YYNGEE. Trimming removed 6 bases from V and 7 bases from J; junction bases left unmatched: 8. DNA of the CDR3: TGTGCCAGCACCACGTACGGGACTAGCGGGAGGAATGAGCAGTTCTTC. It codes for CASTTYGTSGRNEQFF.

The V call is TRBV27, the J call TRBJ2-3; D not resolved. The V end was cut by 4 bases, the J end by 5 bases, with 7 bases between. Germline V CDR1 and CDR2: MNHEY, SMNVEV (reference sequence). The CDR3 is 12 amino acids. CDR3 amino acids: CASSSEEDTQYF. The DNA of the CDR3 is TGTGCCAGCAGTTCCGAGGAAGATACGCAGTATTTT.

The chain recombines TRBV19 with TRBJ1-3; D is perhaps TRBD1 (6 bases). Per the germline V gene, CDR1 is LNHDA and CDR2 is SQIVND (reference sequence). The CDR3 is 14 amino acids. The V end lost 3 bases, the J end lost 4 bases, and 10 bases lay between the germline ends. CDR3 nucleotides: TGTGCCAGTAGTATGGGGGCAGCAGGAAACACCATATATTTT. It encodes CASSMGAAGNTIYF.

The chain carries TRBV28 and TRBJ2-1; TRBD2 agrees at 10 bases. Germline V CDR1 and CDR2: MDHEN, SYDVKM. V shed 4 bases and J 4 bases; nucleotides not matched to a gene: 1. CDR3 length equals 14 residues. The CDR3 DNA sequence: TGTGCCAGCAGTTGGACTAGCGGATACAATGAGCAGTTCTTC. This gives the protein CASSWTSGYNEQFF.

This chain uses TRBV4-1 with TRBJ1-5; TRBD1 is a possible D gene (5 bases). CDR1 MGHRA and CDR2 YSYEKL come from the germline V gene. V was clipped by 0 bases and J by 0 bases, with 6 bases between them. CDR3 length: 15 amino acids. The CDR3 sequence: CASSQEDISNQPQHF. DNA of the CDR3: TGCGCCAGCAGCCAAGAGGACATTAGCAATCAGCCCCAGCATTTT.

This clone showed up just once. The genes are TRBV14 and TRBJ2-7; tentatively, D is TRBD2 (6 bases). The V gene lost 4 bases and the J gene lost 3 bases, with 10 bases spanning the gap. The CDR3 covers 13 residues. Germline loops: CDR1 SGHDN, CDR2 FVKESK. CDR3 amino acids: CASSPGLYYEQYF. The DNA of the CDR3 is TGTGCCAGCAGCCCGGGACTCTACTACGAGCAGTACTTC.

The chain joins TRBV13 to TRBJ2-4, with D possibly being TRBD1 or TRBD2 (5 bases each). The CDR3 sequence is 14 residues long. The V end lost 7 bases, the J end lost 0 bases, and 10 bases lay between the germline ends. Germline V gene sequence: CDR1 PRHDT, CDR2 FYEKMQ (reference sequence). The CDR3, as DNA: TGTGCCAGCAACACGGGGCTAGCCAAAAACATTCAGTACTTC. Residues: CASNTGLAKNIQYF.

CDR3 loop: CASSLTSFSGANVLTF. The CDR3 bases are TGTGCCAGCAGCTTAACATCCTTCTCTGGGGCCAACGTCCTGACTTTC. The V and J genes are TRBV5-6 and TRBJ2-6, with D hard to call. Between the trimmed V and J ends, which lost 2 bases and 0 bases, there was a span of 9 bases. The CDR3 consists of 16 residues. Germline loops: CDR1 SGHDT, CDR2 YYEEEE.

This clone was seen only once. The chain links TRBV19 to TRBJ2-1, with TRBD2 matching over 8 bases. Germline loops: CDR1 LNHDA, CDR2 SQIVND (reference sequence). This CDR3 spans 13 amino acids. V lost 9 bases to trimming and J lost 6 bases; unmatched junction nucleotides: 7. Here the CDR3 reads CASLAGRGNEQFF. The CDR3 nucleotides are TGTGCCAGCCTAGCGGGTCGGGGCAATGAGCAGTTCTTC. The whole variable domain, filled in from reference TRBV19 and TRBJ2-1, reads DGGITQSPKYLFRKEGQNVTLSCEQNLNHDAMYWYRQDPGQGLRLIYYSQIVNDFQKGDIAEGYSVSREKKESFPLTVTSAQKNPTAFYLCASLAGRGNEQFFGPGTRLTVL.

The chain carries TRBV27 and TRBJ2-1; 8 nucleotides agree with TRBD1. This CDR3 is built from 12 residues. V lost 9 bases and J lost 8; bases outside the gene matches: 6. Germline values: CDR1 MNHEY, CDR2 SMNVEV (reference sequence). CDR3 DNA sequence: TGTGCCAGTGGACAGGGTTGGCATGAGCAGTTCTTC. Protein sequence: CASGQGWHEQFF.

This rearrangement joins TRBV19 to TRBJ2-3; no clear D. The V gene lost 5 bases and the J gene lost 0 bases, with 15 bases spanning the gap. This CDR3 has 16 residues. The V gene's germline CDR1 is LNHDA and CDR2 SQIVND (reference sequence). The CDR3 sequence is CASSPRTVTSTDTQYF. The CDR3 coding sequence is TGTGCCAGTAGTCCAAGGACGGTAACTAGCACAGATACGCAGTATTTT.